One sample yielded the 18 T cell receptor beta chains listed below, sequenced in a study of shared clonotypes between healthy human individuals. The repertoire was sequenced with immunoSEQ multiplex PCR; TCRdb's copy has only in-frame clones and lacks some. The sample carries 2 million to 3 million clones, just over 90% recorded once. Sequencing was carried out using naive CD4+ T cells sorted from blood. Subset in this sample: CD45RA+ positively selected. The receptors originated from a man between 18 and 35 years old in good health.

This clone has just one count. CDR3 DNA: TGTGCCAGTAGTCCCGATCCCTATGGCTACACCTTC. Protein sequence: CASSPDPYGYTF. The chain combines TRBV19 with TRBJ1-2; D gene unclear. Germline values: CDR1 LNHDA, CDR2 SQIVND (reference sequence). Trimming cost V 5 bases and J 4 bases, with 8 bases left between them. The CDR3 loop spans 12 amino acids.

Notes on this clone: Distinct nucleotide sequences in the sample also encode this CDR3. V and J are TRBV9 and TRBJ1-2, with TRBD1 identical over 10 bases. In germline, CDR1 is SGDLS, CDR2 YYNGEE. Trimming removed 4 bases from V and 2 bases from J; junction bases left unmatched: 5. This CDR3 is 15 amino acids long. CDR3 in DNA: TGTGCCAGCAGCACACGGGACAGGGGAAACTATGGCTACACCTTC. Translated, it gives CASSTRDRGNYGYTF.

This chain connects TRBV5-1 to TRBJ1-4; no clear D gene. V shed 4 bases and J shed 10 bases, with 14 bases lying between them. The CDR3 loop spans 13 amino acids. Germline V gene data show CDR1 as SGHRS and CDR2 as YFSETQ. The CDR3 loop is CASSTDGIGKLFF. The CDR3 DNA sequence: TGCGCCAGCAGCACCGACGGAATTGGAAAACTGTTTTTT.

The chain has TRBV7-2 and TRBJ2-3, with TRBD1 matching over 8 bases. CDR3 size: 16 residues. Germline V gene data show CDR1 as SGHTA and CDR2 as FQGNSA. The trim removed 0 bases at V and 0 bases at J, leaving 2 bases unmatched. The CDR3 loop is CASSLAGQGSTDTQYF. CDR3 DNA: TGTGCCAGCAGCTTAGCTGGACAGGGAAGCACAGATACGCAGTATTTT. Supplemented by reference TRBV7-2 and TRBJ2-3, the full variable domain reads GAGVSQSPSNKVTEKGKDVELRCDPISGHTALYWYRQSLGQGLEFLIYFQGNSAPDKSGLPSDRFSAERTGGSVSTLTIQRTQQEDSAVYLCASSLAGQGSTDTQYFGPGTRLTVL.

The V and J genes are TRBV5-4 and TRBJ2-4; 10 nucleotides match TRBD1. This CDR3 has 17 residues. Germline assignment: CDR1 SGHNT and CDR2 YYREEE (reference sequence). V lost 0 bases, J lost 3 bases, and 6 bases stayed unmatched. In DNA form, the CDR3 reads TGTGCCAGCAGCTTGGGGGACAGGGGAAAGGGCAAAAACATTCAGTACTTC. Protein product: CASSLGDRGKGKNIQYF. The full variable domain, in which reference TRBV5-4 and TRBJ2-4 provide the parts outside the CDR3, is ETGVTQSPTHLIKTRGQQVTLRCSSQSGHNTVSWYQQALGQGPQFIFQYYREEENGRGNFPPRFSGLQFPNYSSELNVNALELDDSALYLCASSLGDRGKGKNIQYFGAGTRLSVL.

CDR3: CASSTGTGGGETQYF. The CDR3 DNA follows: TGTGCCAGTAGTACCGGGACAGGGGGGGGAGAGACCCAGTACTTC. V usage is TRBV19 and J usage is TRBJ2-5; TRBD1 matches at 11 bases. The CDR3 is 15 residues long. Germline loops: CDR1 LNHDA, CDR2 SQIVND (reference sequence). The ends lost 4 bases at V and 4 bases at J; junction bases unmatched: 5.

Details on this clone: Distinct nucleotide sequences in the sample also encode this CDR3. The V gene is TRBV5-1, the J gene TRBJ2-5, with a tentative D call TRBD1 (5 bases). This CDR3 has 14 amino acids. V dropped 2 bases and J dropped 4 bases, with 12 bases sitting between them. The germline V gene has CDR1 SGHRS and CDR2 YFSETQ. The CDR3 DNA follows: TGCGCCAGCAGCTTAGGGGCTGGCGGAGAGACCCAGTACTTC. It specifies CASSLGAGGETQYF.

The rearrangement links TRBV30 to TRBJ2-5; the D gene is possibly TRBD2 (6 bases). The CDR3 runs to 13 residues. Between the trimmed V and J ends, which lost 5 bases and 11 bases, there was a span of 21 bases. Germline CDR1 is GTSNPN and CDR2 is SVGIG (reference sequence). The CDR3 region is CAWARERGREQYF. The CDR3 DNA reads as TGTGCCTGGGCAAGAGAGAGGGGCCGGGAGCAGTACTTC.

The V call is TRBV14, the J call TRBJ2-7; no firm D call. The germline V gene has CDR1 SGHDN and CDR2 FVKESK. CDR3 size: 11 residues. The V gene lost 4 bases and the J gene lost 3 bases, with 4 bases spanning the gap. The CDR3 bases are TGTGCCAGCAGCCTAGACTACGAGCAGTACTTC. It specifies CASSLDYEQYF.

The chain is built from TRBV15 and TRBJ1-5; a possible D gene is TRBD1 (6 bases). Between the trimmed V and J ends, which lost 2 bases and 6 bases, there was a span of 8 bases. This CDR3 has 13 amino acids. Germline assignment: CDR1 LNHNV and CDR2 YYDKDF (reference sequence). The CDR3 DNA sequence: TGTGCCACCAGCAGATCGGACAGTCAGCCCCAGCATTTT. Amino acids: CATSRSDSQPQHF.

The CDR3 here is CASGKRALQYEQYF. CDR3 DNA sequence: TGTGCCAGCGGAAAAAGGGCTCTTCAATACGAGCAGTACTTC. The V and J genes are TRBV28 and TRBJ2-7, with D uncertain. CDR3 length equals 14 residues. The V end lost 8 bases, the J end lost 4 bases, and 18 bases lay between the germline ends. Germline V gene sequence: CDR1 MDHEN, CDR2 SYDVKM.

DNA for the CDR3: TGCGCCAGCAGTCAATCTTCGCTAGCCCCTCCCTACGAGCAGTACTTC. Protein sequence: CASSQSSLAPPYEQYF. The rearrangement joins TRBV23-1 to TRBJ2-7; a weak D match, TRBD2 (5 bases). TRBV23-1 is treated as an ORF (open reading frame) with a function not yet certain. Deletions cut 0 bases from V and 2 bases from J, with 14 bases between. The CDR3 has 16 residues.

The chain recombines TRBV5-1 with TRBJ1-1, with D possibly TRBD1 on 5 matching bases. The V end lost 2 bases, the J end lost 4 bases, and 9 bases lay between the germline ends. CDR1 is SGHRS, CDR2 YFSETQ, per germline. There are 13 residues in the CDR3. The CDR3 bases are TGCGCCAGCAGCTTACAAGACAGCACTGAAGCTTTCTTT. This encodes CASSLQDSTEAFF.

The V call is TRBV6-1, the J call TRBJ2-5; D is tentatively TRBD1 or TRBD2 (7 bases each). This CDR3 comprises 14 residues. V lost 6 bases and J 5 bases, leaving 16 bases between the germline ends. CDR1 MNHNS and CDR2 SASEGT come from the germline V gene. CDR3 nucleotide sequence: TGTGCCAGCAGCCCAGGGGGAGGGAGGGAGACCCAGTACTTC. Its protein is CASSPGGGRETQYF.

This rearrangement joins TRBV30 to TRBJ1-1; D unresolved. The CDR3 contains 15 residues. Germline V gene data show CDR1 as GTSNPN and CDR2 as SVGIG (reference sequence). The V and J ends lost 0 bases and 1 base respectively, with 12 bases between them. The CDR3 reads CAWSVIGRENTEAFF. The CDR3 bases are TGTGCCTGGAGTGTAATTGGACGGGAGAACACTGAAGCTTTCTTT.

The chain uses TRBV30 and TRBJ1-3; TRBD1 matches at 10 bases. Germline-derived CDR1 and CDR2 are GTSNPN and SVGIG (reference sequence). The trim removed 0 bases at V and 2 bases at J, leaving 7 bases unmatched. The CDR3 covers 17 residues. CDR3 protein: CAWSVGQGRGAGNTIYF. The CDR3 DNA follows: TGTGCCTGGAGTGTGGGACAGGGGCGAGGAGCTGGAAACACCATATATTTT.

CDR3 in amino acids: CASRPGERGGPETQYF. The CDR3 nucleotides are TGTGCCAGCAGGCCTGGGGAGCGGGGGGGCCCCGAGACCCAGTACTTC. The rearrangement joins TRBV7-9 to TRBJ2-5, with TRBD2 identical over 10 bases. V was clipped by 6 bases and J by 5 bases; unmatched bases: 12. The CDR3 has 16 amino acids. The germline gives CDR1 SEHNR, CDR2 FQNEAQ (reference sequence).

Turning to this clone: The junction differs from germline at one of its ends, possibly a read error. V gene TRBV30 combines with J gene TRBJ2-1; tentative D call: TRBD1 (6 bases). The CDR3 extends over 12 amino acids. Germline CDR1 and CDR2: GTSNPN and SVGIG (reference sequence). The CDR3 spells CAWSAKGTKAIF. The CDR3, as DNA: TGTGCCTGGAGCGCGAAGGGGACAAAGGCAATCTTC. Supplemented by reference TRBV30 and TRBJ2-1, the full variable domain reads SQTIHQWPATLVQPVGSPLSLECTVEGTSNPNLYWYRQAAGRGLQLLFYSVGIGQISSEVPQNLSASRPQDRQFILSSKKLLLSDSGFYLCAWSAKGTKAIFGPGTRLTVL.